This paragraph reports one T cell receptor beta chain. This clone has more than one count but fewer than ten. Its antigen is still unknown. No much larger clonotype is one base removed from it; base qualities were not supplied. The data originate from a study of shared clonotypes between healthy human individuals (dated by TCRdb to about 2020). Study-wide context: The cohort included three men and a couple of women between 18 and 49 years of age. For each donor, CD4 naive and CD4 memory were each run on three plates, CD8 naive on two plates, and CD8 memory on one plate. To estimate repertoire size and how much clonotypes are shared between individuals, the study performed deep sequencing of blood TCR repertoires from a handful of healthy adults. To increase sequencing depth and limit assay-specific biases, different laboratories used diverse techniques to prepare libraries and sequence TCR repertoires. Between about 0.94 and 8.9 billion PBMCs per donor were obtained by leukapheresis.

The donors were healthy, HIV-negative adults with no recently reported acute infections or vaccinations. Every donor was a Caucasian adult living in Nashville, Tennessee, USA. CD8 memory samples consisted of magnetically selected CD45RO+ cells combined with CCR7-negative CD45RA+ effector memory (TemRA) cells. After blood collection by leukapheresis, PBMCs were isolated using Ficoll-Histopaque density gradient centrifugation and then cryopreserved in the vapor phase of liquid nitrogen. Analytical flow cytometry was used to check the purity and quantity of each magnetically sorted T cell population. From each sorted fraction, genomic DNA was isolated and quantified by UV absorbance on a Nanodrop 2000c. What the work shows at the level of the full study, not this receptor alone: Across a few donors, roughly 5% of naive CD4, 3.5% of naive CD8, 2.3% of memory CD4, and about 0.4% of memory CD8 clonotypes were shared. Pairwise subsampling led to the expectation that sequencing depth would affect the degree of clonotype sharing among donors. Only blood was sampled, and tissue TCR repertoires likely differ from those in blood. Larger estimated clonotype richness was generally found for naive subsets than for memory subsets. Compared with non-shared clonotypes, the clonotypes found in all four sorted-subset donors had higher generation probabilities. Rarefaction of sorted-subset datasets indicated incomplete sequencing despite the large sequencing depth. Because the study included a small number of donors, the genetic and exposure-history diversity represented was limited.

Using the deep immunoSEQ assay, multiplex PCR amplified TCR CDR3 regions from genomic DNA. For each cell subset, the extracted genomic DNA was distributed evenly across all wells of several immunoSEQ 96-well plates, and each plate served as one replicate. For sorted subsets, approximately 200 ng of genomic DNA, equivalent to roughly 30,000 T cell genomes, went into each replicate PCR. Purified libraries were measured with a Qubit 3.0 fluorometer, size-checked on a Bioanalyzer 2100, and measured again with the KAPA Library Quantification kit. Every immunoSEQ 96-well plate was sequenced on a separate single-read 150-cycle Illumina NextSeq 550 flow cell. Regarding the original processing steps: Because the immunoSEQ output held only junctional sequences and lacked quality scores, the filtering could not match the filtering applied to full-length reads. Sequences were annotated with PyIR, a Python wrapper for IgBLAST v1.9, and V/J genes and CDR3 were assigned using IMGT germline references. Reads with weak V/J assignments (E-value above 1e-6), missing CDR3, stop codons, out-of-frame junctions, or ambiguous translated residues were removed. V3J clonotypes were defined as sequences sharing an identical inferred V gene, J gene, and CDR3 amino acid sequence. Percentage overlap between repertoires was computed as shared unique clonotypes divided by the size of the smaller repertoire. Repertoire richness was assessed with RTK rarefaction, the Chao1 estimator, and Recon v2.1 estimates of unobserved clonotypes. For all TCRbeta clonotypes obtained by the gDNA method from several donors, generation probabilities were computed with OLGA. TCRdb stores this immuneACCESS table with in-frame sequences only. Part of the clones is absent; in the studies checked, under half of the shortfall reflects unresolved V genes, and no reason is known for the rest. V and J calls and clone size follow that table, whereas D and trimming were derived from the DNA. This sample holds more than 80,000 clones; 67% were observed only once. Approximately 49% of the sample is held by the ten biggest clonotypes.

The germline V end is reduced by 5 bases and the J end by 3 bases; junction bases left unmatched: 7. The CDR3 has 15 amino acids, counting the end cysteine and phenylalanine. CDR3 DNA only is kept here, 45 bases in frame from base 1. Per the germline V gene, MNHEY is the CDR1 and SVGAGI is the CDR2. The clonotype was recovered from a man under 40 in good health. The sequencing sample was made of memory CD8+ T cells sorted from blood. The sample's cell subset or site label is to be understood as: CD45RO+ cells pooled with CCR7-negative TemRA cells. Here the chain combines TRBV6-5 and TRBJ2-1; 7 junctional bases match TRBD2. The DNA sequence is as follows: TGTGCCAGCAGTAATTTTAGGGAGGGCTACAATGAGCAGTTCTTC. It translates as CASSNFREGYNEQFF.